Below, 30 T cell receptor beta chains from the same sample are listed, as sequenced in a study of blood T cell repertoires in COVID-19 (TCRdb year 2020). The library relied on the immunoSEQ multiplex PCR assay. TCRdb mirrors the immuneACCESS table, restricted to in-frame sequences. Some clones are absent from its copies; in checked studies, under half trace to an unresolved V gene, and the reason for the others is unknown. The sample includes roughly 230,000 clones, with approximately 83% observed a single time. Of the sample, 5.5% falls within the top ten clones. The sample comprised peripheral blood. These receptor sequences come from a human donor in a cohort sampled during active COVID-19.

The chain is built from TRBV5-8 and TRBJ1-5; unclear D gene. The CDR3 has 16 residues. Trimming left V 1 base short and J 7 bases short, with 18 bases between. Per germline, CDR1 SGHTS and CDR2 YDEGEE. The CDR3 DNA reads TGTGCCAGCAGCTTGAAAGGAACCGGGATCGGGCAGCCCCAGCATTTT. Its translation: CASSLKGTGIGQPQHF.

Here the CDR3 reads CAISEPDRGRNTEAFF. The CDR3, as DNA: TGTGCCATCAGTGAGCCGGACAGGGGGAGGAACACTGAAGCTTTCTTT. This chain links TRBV10-3 with TRBJ1-1; 10 bases line up with TRBD1. The CDR3 is 16 amino acids. CDR1 and CDR2 (germline): ENHRY, SYGVKD. V trimming: 2 bases; J trimming: 1 base; junction bases outside the gene matches: 4.

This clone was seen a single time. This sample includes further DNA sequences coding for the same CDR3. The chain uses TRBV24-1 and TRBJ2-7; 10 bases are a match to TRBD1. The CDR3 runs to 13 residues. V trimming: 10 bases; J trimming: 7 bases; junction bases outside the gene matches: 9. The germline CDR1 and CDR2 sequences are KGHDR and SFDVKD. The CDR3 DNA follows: TGTGCCACGGGGGACAGGGGCATCTATGAGCAGTACTTC. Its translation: CATGDRGIYEQYF.

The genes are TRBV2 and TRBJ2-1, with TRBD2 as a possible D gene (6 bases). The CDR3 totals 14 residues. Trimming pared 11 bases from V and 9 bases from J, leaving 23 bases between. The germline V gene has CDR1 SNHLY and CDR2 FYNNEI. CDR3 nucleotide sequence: TGTGCCTGTGGAGATGCGGGGCCGGGCACTGAGCAGTTCTTC. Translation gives CACGDAGPGTEQFF.

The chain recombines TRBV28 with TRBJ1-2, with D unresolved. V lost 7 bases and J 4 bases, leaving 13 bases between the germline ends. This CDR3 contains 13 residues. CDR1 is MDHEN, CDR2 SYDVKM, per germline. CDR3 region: CASTQNRVYGYTF. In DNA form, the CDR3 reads TGTGCCAGCACTCAGAACAGAGTCTATGGCTACACCTTC.

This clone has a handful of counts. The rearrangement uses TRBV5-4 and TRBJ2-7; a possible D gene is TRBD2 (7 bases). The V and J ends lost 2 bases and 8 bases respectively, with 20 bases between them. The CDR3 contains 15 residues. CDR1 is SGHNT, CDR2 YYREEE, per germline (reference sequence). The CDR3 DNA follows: TGTGCCAGCAGCTTCGACGGGGGGCGCACGGGCAAGCAGTACTTC. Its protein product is CASSFDGGRTGKQYF.

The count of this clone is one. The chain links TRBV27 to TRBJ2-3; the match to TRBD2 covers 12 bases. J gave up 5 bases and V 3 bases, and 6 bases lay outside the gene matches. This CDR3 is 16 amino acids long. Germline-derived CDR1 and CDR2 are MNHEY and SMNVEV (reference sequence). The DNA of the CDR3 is TGTGCCAGCAGTTTCGTACTAGCGGGAGGAAGAGATACGCAGTATTTT. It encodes CASSFVLAGGRDTQYF.

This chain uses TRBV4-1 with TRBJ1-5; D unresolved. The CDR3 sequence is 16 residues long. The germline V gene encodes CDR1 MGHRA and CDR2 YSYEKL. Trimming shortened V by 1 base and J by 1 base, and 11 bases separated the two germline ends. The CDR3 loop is CASSQGRARSNQPQHF. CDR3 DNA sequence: TGCGCCAGCAGCCAAGGGCGGGCTCGAAGCAATCAGCCCCAGCATTTT.

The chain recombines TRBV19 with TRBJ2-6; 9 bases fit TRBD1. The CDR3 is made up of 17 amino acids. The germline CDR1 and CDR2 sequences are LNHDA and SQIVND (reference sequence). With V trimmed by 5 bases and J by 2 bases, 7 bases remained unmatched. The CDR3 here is CASSRGQGSAGANVLTF. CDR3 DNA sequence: TGTGCCAGTAGTCGAGGACAGGGGTCGGCTGGGGCCAACGTCCTGACTTTC.

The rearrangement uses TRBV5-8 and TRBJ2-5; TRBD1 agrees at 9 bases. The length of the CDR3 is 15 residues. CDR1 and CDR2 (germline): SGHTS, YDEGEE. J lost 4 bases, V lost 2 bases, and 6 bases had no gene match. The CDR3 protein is CASSFPTGGRETQYF. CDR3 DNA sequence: TGTGCCAGCAGCTTCCCCACAGGGGGCCGAGAGACCCAGTACTTC.

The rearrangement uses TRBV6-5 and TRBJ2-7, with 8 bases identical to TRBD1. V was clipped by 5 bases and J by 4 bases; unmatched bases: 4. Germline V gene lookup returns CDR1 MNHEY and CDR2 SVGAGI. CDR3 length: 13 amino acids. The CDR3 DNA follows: TGTGCCAGCAGTATGGACAGGGCATACGAGCAGTACTTC. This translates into CASSMDRAYEQYF.

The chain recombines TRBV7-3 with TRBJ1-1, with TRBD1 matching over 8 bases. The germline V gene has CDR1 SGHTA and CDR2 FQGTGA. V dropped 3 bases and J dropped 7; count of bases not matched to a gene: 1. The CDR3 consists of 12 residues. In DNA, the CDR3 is TGTGCCAGCAGCTTTGACAGGGGTGAAGCTTTCTTT. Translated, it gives CASSFDRGEAFF.

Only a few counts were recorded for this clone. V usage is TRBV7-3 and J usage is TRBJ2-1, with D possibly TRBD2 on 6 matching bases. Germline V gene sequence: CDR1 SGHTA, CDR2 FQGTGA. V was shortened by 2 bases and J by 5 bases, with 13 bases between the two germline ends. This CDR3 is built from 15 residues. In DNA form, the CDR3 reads TGTGCCAGCAGCTTATCGCCCGGGAGCCACAATGAGCAGTTCTTC. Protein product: CASSLSPGSHNEQFF.

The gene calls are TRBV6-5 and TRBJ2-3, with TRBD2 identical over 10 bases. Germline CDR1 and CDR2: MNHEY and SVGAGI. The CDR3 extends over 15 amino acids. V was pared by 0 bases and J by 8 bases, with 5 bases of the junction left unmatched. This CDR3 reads CASSYSTSGRGTQYF. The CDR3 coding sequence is TGTGCCAGCAGTTACTCGACTAGCGGGCGAGGTACGCAGTATTTT.

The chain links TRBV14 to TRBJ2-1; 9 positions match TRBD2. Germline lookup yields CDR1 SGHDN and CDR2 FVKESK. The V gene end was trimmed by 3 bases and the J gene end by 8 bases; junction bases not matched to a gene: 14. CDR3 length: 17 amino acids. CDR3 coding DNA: TGTGCCAGCAGCCAGGAGGGGGCGGGAGGGCCGTGGGATGAGCAGTTCTTC. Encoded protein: CASSQEGAGGPWDEQFF.

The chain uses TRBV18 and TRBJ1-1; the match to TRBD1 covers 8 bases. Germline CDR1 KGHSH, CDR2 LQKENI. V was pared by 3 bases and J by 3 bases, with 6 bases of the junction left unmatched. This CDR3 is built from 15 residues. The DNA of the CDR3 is TGTGCCAGCTCACCCGGACAGGGTGTAGACACTGAAGCTTTCTTT. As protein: CASSPGQGVDTEAFF. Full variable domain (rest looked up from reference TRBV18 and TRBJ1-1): NAGVMQNPRHLVRRRGQEARLRCSPMKGHSHVYWYRQLPEEGLKFMVYLQKENIIDESGMPKERFSAEFPKEGPSILRIQQVVRGDSAAYFCASSPGQGVDTEAFFGQGTRLTVV.

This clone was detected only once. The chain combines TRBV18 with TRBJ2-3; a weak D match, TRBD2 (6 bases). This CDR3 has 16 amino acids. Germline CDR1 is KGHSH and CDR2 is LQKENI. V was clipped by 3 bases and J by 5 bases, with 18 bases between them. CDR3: CASSPFSGGAIDTQYF. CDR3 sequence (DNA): TGTGCCAGCTCACCCTTCTCCGGGGGAGCGATAGATACGCAGTATTTT.

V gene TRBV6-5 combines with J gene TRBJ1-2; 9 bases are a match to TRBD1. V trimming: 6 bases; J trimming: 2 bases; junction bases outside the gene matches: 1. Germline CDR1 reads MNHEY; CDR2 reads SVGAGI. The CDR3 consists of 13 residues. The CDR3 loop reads CASSGTGNYGYTF. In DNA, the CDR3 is TGTGCCAGCAGCGGGACAGGGAACTATGGCTACACCTTC.

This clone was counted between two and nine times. The CDR3 DNA reads as TGCGCCAGCAGCTCCAACCGGGACACCCAGTTCTTC. Protein: CASSSNRDTQFF. The V call is TRBV5-1, the J call TRBJ2-1, with D perhaps matching TRBD1 (6 bases). Germline CDR1 SGHRS, CDR2 YFSETQ. The CDR3 is 12 residues long. The V gene lost 3 bases and the J gene lost 13 bases, with 14 bases spanning the gap.

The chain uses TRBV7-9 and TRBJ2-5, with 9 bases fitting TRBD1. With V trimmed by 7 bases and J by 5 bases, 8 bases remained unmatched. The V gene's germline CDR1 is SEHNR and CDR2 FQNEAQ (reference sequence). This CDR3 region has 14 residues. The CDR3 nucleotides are TGTGCCAGCACCTCTCGGGACAGGGTGGAGACCCAGTACTTC. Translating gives CASTSRDRVETQYF.

The CDR3 sequence: CASSSTGLAGGQETQYF. CDR3 bases: TGTGCCAGCAGTTCGACGGGACTAGCGGGGGGACAAGAGACCCAGTACTTC. The chain employs TRBV28 and TRBJ2-5; 15 nucleotides line up with TRBD2. Germline loops: CDR1 MDHEN, CDR2 SYDVKM. Trimming cost V 4 bases and J 2 bases; bases outside gene matches: 5. The CDR3 runs 17 residues.

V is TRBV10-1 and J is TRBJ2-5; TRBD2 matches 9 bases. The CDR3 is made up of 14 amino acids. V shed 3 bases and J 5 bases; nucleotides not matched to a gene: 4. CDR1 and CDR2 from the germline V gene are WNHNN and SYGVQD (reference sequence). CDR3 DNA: TGCGCCAGCAGTGAAGGTAGCGGGAGTGAGACCCAGTACTTC. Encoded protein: CASSEGSGSETQYF.

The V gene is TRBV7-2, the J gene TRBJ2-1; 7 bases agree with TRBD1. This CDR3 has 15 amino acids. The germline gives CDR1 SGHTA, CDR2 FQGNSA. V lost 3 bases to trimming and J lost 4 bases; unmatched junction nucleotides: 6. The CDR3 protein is CASSFQGQLYNEQFF. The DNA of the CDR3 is TGTGCCAGCAGCTTCCAGGGACAGCTGTACAATGAGCAGTTCTTC.

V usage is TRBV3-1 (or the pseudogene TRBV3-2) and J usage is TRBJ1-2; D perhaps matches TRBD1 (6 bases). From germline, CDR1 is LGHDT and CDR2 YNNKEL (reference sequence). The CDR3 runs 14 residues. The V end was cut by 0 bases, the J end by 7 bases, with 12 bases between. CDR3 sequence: CASSQDGRGAGYTF. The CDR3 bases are TGTGCCAGCAGCCAAGACGGGAGGGGGGCTGGCTACACCTTC.

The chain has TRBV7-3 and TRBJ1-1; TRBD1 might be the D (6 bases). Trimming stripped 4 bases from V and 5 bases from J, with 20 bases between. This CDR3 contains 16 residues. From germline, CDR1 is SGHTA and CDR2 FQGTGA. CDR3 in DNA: TGTGCCAGCAGCTACAGTGGGACAACAGAATGGACTGAAGCTTTCTTT. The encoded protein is CASSYSGTTEWTEAFF.

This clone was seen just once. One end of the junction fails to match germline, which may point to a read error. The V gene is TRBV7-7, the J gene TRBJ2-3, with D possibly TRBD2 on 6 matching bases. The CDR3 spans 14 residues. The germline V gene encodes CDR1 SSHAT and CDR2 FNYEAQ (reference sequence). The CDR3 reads CASSFGGVADTQYF. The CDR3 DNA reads TGTGCTAGCAGCTTCGGGGGAGTCGCAGATACGCAGTATTTT.

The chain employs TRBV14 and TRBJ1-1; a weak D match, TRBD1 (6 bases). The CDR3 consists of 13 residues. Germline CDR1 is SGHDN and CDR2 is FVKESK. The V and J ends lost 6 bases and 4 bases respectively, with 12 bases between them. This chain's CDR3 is CASSRDRTTEAFF. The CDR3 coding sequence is TGTGCCAGCAGTCGAGACAGGACCACTGAAGCTTTCTTT.

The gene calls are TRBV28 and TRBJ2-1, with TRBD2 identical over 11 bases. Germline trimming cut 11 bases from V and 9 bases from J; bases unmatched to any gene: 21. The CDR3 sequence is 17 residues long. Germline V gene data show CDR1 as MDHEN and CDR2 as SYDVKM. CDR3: CAYTADRESSGRSEQFF. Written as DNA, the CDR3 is TGTGCCTATACAGCGGACAGGGAGTCTAGCGGGAGGAGTGAGCAGTTCTTC.

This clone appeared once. The CDR3 spells CASSLEGGQIYQPQHF. In nucleotides, the CDR3 is TGTGCCAGCAGCTTAGAGGGCGGACAAATTTATCAGCCCCAGCATTTT. The rearrangement joins TRBV7-6 to TRBJ1-5; D is possibly TRBD1 (5 bases). CDR1 and CDR2 (germline): SGHVS, FNYEAQ. The CDR3 length is 16 residues. Trimming took 1 base from V and 5 from J, leaving 15 bases between them.

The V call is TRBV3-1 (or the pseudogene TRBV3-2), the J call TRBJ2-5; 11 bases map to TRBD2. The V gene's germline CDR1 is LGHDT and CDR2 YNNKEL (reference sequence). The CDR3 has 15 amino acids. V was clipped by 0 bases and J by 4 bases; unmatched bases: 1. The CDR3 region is CASSQDTSGGETQYF. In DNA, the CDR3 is TGTGCCAGCAGCCAAGATACTAGCGGGGGAGAGACCCAGTACTTC.